This TCR beta chain was identified in a study of blood T cell repertoires in COVID-19. Study summary: Samples of COVID-19 (acute and convalescent) were obtained from the United States, Italy and Spain. The analysed material was cDNA or gDNA that came from T cells, B-cell-depleted T cells, or PBMCs.

Original analysis: Scientists estimated how many nucleated cells there were by amplifying reference gene primers. Libraries were prepared by immunoSEQ multiplex PCR; TCRdb keeps only in-frame clonotypes and omits some of them. From that table come the V and J calls and clone size; the DNA was used to work out D and trimming. The sample comprises about 180,000 clones, around 86% of which are singletons, and 7.6% rests with the top ten. Recruited during active infection, patients (from Seattle) were subsequently followed longitudinally. This clone came up once. There are 16 residues in the CDR3. Germline CDR1 reads MDHEN; CDR2 reads SYDVKM. Trimming removed 6 bases from V and 6 bases from J, with 21 bases in between.

The chain joins TRBV28 to TRBJ2-1; weak D call: TRBD2 (7 bases). The sequenced sample consisted of peripheral blood. This clonotype was sampled from a woman aged 70-85 years with COVID-19, enrolled during active disease. The DNA of the CDR3 is TGTGCCAGCAGGGGGGCCGGGGCGGGAGAATCCAATGAGCAGTTCTTC. Amino acid sequence: CASRGAGAGESNEQFF.